This TCR beta chain was profiled in a study of vaccination and CD4 T cells after COVID-19 (dated by TCRdb to 2021 to 2024). Concerning the study at large: SARS-CoV-2 positivity had been established in the convalescent patients by nasal swab PCR, and mild disease was recorded in under ten of these patients and severe disease in one. In around nine COVID-19 convalescent patients and a handful of infection-naive healthy vaccine recipients, the spike-specific CD4+ TCR repertoire before mRNA vaccination was compared with the repertoire after mRNA vaccination. Control cultures received a CEFX viral epitope pool as the positive control, an HIV-1 Nef peptide pool as the negative control, or no peptide. The time from the second vaccine dose to post-vaccine blood sampling had a median of roughly 79 days and ranged from about 14 to 250 days. Post-COVID blood samples were collected from convalescent patients a median of approximately 93 days after diagnosis, with a range of about 30 to 161 days. Six males and four females were included in the convalescent cohort, with two Hispanic individuals, seven Caucasians, two Asians and one multiracial person represented. Participants received two doses of either the Pfizer-BioNTech BNT162b2 vaccine (n=8) or the Moderna mRNA-1273 vaccine (n=2). For stimulating the cultures, overlapping spike peptide pools were used, derived from SARS-CoV-2 as well as from the common cold coronaviruses HCoV-NL63, HCoV-OC43 and HCoV-229E.

What this sample's treatment or condition label stands for: approximately nine-day PBMC culture with coronavirus spike peptide pools or control peptides (ViraFEST assay). The ViraFEST assay was used in the study, in which antigen-specific T cells were expanded with peptide pools and expanded clonotypes were subsequently identified by TCR sequencing. The convalescent patients' positive SARS-CoV-2 PCR tests fell between March and December 2020, which was before the Alpha, Beta and Delta variants emerged in the United States. PBMCs were cultured at about 2 million per well in IMDM supplemented with roughly 5% human AB serum and about 10 IU/ml IL-2, with approximately 10 ug/ml peptide pools added. Half of the culture medium was replaced with fresh IL-2-containing medium on days 3 and 7. Once the cells had been in culture for 9 to 10 days, the EasySep CD4+ T cell isolation kit was used to isolate CD4+ T cells by negative selection. PBMCs were separated from whole blood using Ficoll-Paque Plus gradient centrifugation and then either used fresh or cryopreserved at -140C. In general, triplicate wells were set up for every culture condition.

Libraries were prepared through PCR. TCR sequencing of DNA from cultured CD4+ T cells used the Oncomine TCR Beta short-read assay at the Johns Hopkins FTIC core. The QIAamp micro DNA kit was used to extract genomic DNA from the cultured CD4+ T cells. Oncomine TCR Beta libraries made from cultured CD4+ T cells were pooled using unique dual indexes and sequenced on an Illumina iSeq 100. Per the source publication's procedure: Non-productive sequences were filtered out, and CDR3s that did not start with C, did not end with F or W, or were shorter than 7 amino acids were discarded. The MANAFEST web application identified antigen-specific clonotypes by comparing peptide-stimulated wells against reference wells and other culture wells. To be called positive, a clone needed an FDR below 0.05, an odds ratio above 5, and a productive frequency above 0.1% in at least two of three replicate wells. Cross-reactive clonotypes were defined as significantly expanded in both SARS-CoV-2 spike wells and at least one common cold coronavirus spike condition. Levenshtein distances (stringdist) and unrooted phylogenetic trees (ape) in R version 3.6.1 were used to assess CDR3 homology. The public sequencing data were trimmed at Q25 with fastp and processed into clonotypes with MiXCR by TCRdb, which kept only in-frame beta chains. Rows merge per CDR3 protein into single entries with the most common DNA and genes. The V and J calls, along with clone size, are taken from TCRdb and not from the paper's own processing. Across this sample there are more than 14,000 distinct CDR3 sequences, with over 45% seen only once. More than 13% of the sample is taken by the ten largest.

Notes on this clonotype: The antigen it recognizes is unknown. Base qualities were left out, and no much larger clone turns up one base away.

Results and caveats for the whole study, not just this receptor: In convalescent patients, a median about 84% of post-vaccine SARS-CoV-2-reactive clones were detected only after vaccination, and vaccine-specific priming was suggested by this finding. The number of convalescent patients in the study was relatively small, and the study did not examine early timepoints following natural infection. Although the median number of SARS-CoV-2-reactive clonotypes went up from some 23 after infection to 38 after vaccination, the increase was not significant. Of the vaccine-specific clones found in convalescent patients, nearly all (304 of 307) were mono-reactive for SARS-CoV-2 spike instead of being cross-reactive with common cold coronaviruses.

The CDR3 contains 16 residues, cysteine and phenylalanine counted. The CDR3 DNA has 48 bases and is translated from base 1. From a lookup of the germline V gene, CDR1 and CDR2 are SGHVS and FNYEAQ. The junction carries 23 bases between V and J, which are trimmed by 5 bases and 10 bases respectively. Sequencing was performed on CD4+ T cells from blood, cultured in vitro. The sequence was obtained from a human donor who had recovered from COVID-19. Rearrangement joined TRBV7-6 to TRBJ1-4; the D gene cannot be named for sure. The CDR3 region: CASSPYSTSVLGKLFF. In nucleotides, the sequence is TGTGCCAGCAGCCCCTACTCCACAAGCGTCTTAGGAAAACTGTTTTTT.